The 27 T cell receptor beta chains below come from one sample, sequenced in a study of breast tumors, draining lymph nodes, adjacent tissues. TCRdb reanalysed the multiplex PCR reads using MiXCR and keeps one entry per CDR3 protein. The sample consists of some 170,000 distinct CDR3 sequences, around a third of them appearing once. Samples came from axillary lymph nodes draining the breast cancer. Sequencing used axillary lymph node tissue. Receptors originate from a female donor with breast cancer. Some clones in this sample may be carry-over from other donors' samples.

The genes are TRBV10-1 and TRBJ2-7; D not certain. CDR3 length: 13 amino acids. CDR1 WNHNN and CDR2 SYGVQD come from the germline V gene (reference sequence). Trimming removed 5 bases at V and 4 bases at J, with 12 bases between. DNA for the CDR3: TGCGCCAGCAGTCCGGGTGGGGTATACGAGCAGTACTTC. This codes for CASSPGGVYEQYF.

V and J are TRBV6-1 and TRBJ1-1; TRBD1 might be the D (5 bases). Germline V CDR1 and CDR2: MNHNS, SASEGT. The germline V and J ends were trimmed by 7 bases and 5 bases, with 8 bases remaining between them. The CDR3 runs 11 residues. This CDR3 is CASMGVTEAFF. In DNA form, the CDR3 reads TGTGCCAGCATGGGGGTAACTGAAGCTTTCTTT.

CDR3: CASNGLAGYNEQFF. Here the CDR3 DNA reads TGTGCCAGCAACGGACTAGCGGGATACAATGAGCAGTTCTTC. This chain joins TRBV6-1 and TRBJ2-1; 12 nucleotides match TRBD2. In germline, CDR1 is MNHNS, CDR2 SASEGT. V shed 7 bases and J 4 bases; nucleotides not matched to a gene: 2. The CDR3 is 14 residues long.

This clonotype showed up many times. J is TRBJ1-6 and V is TRBV5-1, with D perhaps matching TRBD1 (6 bases). This CDR3 spans 15 amino acids. Looked up from germline, CDR1 is SGHRS and CDR2 is YFSETQ. Trimming took off 0 bases at V and 10 bases at J, with 14 bases between the two ends. The DNA for the CDR3 is TGCGCCAGCAGCTTGGGGGGTCAGGGGCGGTCACCCCTCCACTTT. Translation: CASSLGGQGRSPLHF.

The gene calls are TRBV5-1 and TRBJ2-7; D gene ambiguous. Deletions cut 0 bases from V and 1 base from J, with 11 bases between. Germline CDR1 and CDR2: SGHRS and YFSETQ. The CDR3 has 15 residues. The CDR3 reads CASSLVPRPSYEQYF. In DNA, the CDR3 is TGCGCCAGCAGCTTGGTCCCGAGACCGTCCTACGAGCAGTACTTC.

This clonotype has at least ten counts. The chain is built from TRBV7-6 and TRBJ2-7, with D perhaps matching TRBD1 or TRBD2 (5 bases each). The V and J ends lost 1 base and 4 bases respectively, with 23 bases between them. The length of the CDR3 is 18 residues. The germline CDR1 and CDR2 sequences are SGHVS and FNYEAQ. The CDR3, as DNA: TGTGCCAGCAGCTTAGTTGCGGGTGCGTTGGGGCGCGAGTACGAGCAGTACTTC. Protein product: CASSLVAGALGREYEQYF.

In this sample, this clonotype turned up many times. The chain links TRBV15 to TRBJ2-5; TRBD1 is a possible D gene (6 bases). This CDR3 has 14 amino acids. Germline lookup yields CDR1 LNHNV and CDR2 YYDKDF (reference sequence). V was clipped by 0 bases and J by 1 base, with 6 bases between them. The CDR3: CATSRDRGQETQYF. The DNA of the CDR3 is TGTGCCACCAGCAGAGACAGGGGCCAAGAGACCCAGTACTTC.

This clonotype was seen repeatedly, ten times or more. V is TRBV19 and J is TRBJ2-7, with 12 nucleotides matching TRBD2. CDR1 and CDR2 (germline): LNHDA, SQIVND (reference sequence). CDR3 length equals 14 residues. V trimming: 6 bases; J trimming: 7 bases; junction bases outside the gene matches: 7. The CDR3 DNA sequence: TGTGCCAGTAGCACTAGCGGGAGGTCGGGTGAGCAGTACTTC. Its translation: CASSTSGRSGEQYF.

The V and J genes are TRBV14 and TRBJ1-1, with D hard to call. Trimming left V 3 bases short and J 4 bases short, with 9 bases between. The V gene's germline CDR1 is SGHDN and CDR2 FVKESK. CDR3 length: 13 residues. The DNA for the CDR3 is TGTGCCAGCAGCCATTATAGAGGCACTGAAGCTTTCTTT. This encodes CASSHYRGTEAFF.

This clonotype was seen just once. This chain links TRBV7-3 with TRBJ2-3; the match to TRBD2 covers 9 bases. J was trimmed by 1 base and V by 5 bases; bases with no gene match: 7. The CDR3 runs to 16 residues. In germline, CDR1 is SGHTA, CDR2 FQGTGA. The CDR3 loop reads CASSLGTSYRTDTQYF. CDR3 bases: TGTGCCAGCAGCCTCGGGACTAGCTACCGCACAGATACGCAGTATTTT.

This clonotype was picked up a small number of times. The chain is built from TRBV7-9 and TRBJ1-1; D remains ambiguous. Germline values: CDR1 SEHNR, CDR2 FQNEAQ (reference sequence). The CDR3 is 18 amino acids. Trimming left V 6 bases short and J 4 bases short, with 27 bases between. In nucleotides, the CDR3 is TGTGCCAGCAGATCTGAATGGACGATGAAGATCCAGAGCACTGAAGCTTTCTTT. This translates into CASRSEWTMKIQSTEAFF.

As to this clonotype: At one boundary the junction diverges from the germline segment, which might be a read error. The chain employs TRBV30 and TRBJ2-1; either TRBD1 or TRBD2 may fit D (7 bases each). This CDR3 is built from 15 residues. Germline values: CDR1 GTSNPN, CDR2 SVGIG (reference sequence). The CDR3 protein is CAWSGGTAYYNGQFF. The CDR3 DNA follows: TGTGCCTGGAGCGGGGGGACAGCTTACTACAATGGGCAGTTCTTC.

About this clonotype: Since no conserved phenylalanine or tryptophan closes the CDR3, a read error is the likely cause. This chain joins TRBV5-5 and TRBJ1-5; weak D call: TRBD1 (5 bases). Germline V CDR1 and CDR2: SGHKS, YYEKEE (reference sequence). This CDR3 contains 16 residues. V was pared by 2 bases and J by 7 bases, with 19 bases between. The CDR3: CASSLLKTGPGQPQHS. The CDR3 DNA reads as TGTGCCAGCAGCTTATTAAAAACAGGCCCCGGACAGCCCCAGCATTCT.

This clonotype was detected many times. The chain links TRBV28 to TRBJ2-3; 7 bases are shared with TRBD2. CDR3 size: 14 residues. Germline values: CDR1 MDHEN, CDR2 SYDVKM. After removal of 6 bases from V and 2 bases from J, the junction contained 5 bases not matched to a gene. The CDR3 bases are TGTGCCAGCAGCCTAGCGGTTTTCACAGATACGCAGTATTTT. Protein sequence: CASSLAVFTDTQYF.

This clonotype was recorded many times. V gene TRBV11-3 combines with J gene TRBJ2-5; D not resolved. The germline V and J ends were trimmed by 4 bases and 5 bases, with 17 bases remaining between them. CDR3 size: 15 residues. Looked up from germline, CDR1 is SGHNT and CDR2 is YENEEA. This CDR3 is CASSSPDSKTETQYF. The CDR3 DNA reads TGTGCCAGCAGCTCGCCAGACTCCAAGACGGAGACCCAGTACTTC.

This clonotype was counted ten times or more. This chain connects TRBV5-1 to TRBJ2-3, with a tentative D call TRBD1 (6 bases). Looked up from germline, CDR1 is SGHRS and CDR2 is YFSETQ. Trimming shortened V by 0 bases and J by 6 bases, and 17 bases separated the two germline ends. The CDR3 spans 16 residues. CDR3 coding DNA: TGCGCCAGCAGCTTGGGTTCGATGGGGGCCGGGGATACGCAGTATTTT. This sequence encodes CASSLGSMGAGDTQYF.

This clonotype showed up many times. The J gene is TRBJ1-2, the V gene TRBV19; tentatively, D is TRBD1 (5 bases). The CDR3 has 12 amino acids. CDR1 is LNHDA and CDR2 is SQIVND in the germline V gene (reference sequence). The V end lost 3 bases, the J end lost 3 bases, and 5 bases lay between the germline ends. The CDR3, as DNA: TGTGCCAGTAGTATGGGGGACTATGGCTACACCTTC. It translates to CASSMGDYGYTF.

The V and J genes are TRBV19 and TRBJ1-6; 9 bases match TRBD1. With V trimmed by 3 bases and J by 4 bases, 4 bases remained unmatched. Germline lookup yields CDR1 LNHDA and CDR2 SQIVND (reference sequence). The CDR3 loop spans 16 amino acids. The CDR3, as DNA: TGTGCCAGTAGTATTGGGGACAGGGTGTATAATTCACCCCTCCACTTT. It translates to CASSIGDRVYNSPLHF.

This clonotype was seen repeatedly, ten times or more. The V gene is TRBV27, the J gene TRBJ2-1; tentative D call: TRBD2 (7 bases). This CDR3 is built from 13 residues. V was trimmed by 5 bases and J by 15 bases, leaving 20 bases between them. Germline values: CDR1 MNHEY, CDR2 SMNVEV (reference sequence). The CDR3 DNA reads as TGTGCCAGCAGTATAGGGGGACTAATGTATCTGTTCTTC. Translated: CASSIGGLMYLFF.

This rearrangement joins TRBV7-2 to TRBJ2-5, with D possibly called TRBD1 or TRBD2 (6 bases each). V lost 1 base to trimming and J lost 0 bases, with 18 bases between them. The CDR3 spans 18 residues. The V gene's germline CDR1 is SGHTA and CDR2 FQGNSA. CDR3 loop: CASSLEGLGGRDQETQYF. CDR3 coding DNA: TGTGCCAGCAGCTTAGAAGGGCTCGGGGGCCGTGACCAAGAGACCCAGTACTTC.

This clonotype appeared many times. This sequence joins TRBV6-1 and TRBJ2-3, with TRBD2 matching over 10 bases. The CDR3 is 15 amino acids. With 6 bases clipped from V and 7 bases from J, the junction kept 10 bases outside the gene matches. The germline V gene has CDR1 MNHNS and CDR2 SASEGT. The CDR3 is CASRPELAGSHTQYF. The CDR3, as DNA: TGTGCCAGCAGACCCGAACTAGCGGGGAGTCATACGCAGTATTTT.

This clonotype was observed many times. The rearrangement links TRBV6-1 to TRBJ2-1; 9 bases fit TRBD2. The germline V gene has CDR1 MNHNS and CDR2 SASEGT. There are 13 residues in the CDR3. After removal of 9 bases from V and 6 bases from J, the junction contained 6 bases not matched to a gene. For the CDR3, the DNA is TGTGCCAGTTGGCGGGGGGGCGGCAATGAGCAGTTCTTC. As protein: CASWRGGGNEQFF.

Notes on this clonotype: One junction end does not reproduce the germline sequence, and a read error may be involved. This chain connects TRBV28 to TRBJ1-2; D may be TRBD1 (5 bases). Germline V gives CDR1 MDHEN, CDR2 SYDVKM. The CDR3 spans 12 residues. The DNA of the CDR3 is TGTGCCCGCAGTTTTTGGGGGATGGGCTACACCTTC. This sequence encodes CARSFWGMGYTF.

The table lists this clonotype with many counts. This chain connects TRBV6-1 to TRBJ2-1, with TRBD2 matching 9 bases. Germline V gene data show CDR1 as MNHNS and CDR2 as SASEGT. After removal of 6 bases from V and 8 bases from J, the junction contained 11 bases not matched to a gene. The CDR3 has 15 residues. The CDR3 region has the DNA TGTGCCAGCAGGCGGGGGCGGGGGGGCAGTGATGAGCAGTTCTTC. This sequence encodes CASRRGRGGSDEQFF.

This clonotype has at least ten counts. This rearrangement joins TRBV10-2 to TRBJ1-5; D gene ambiguous. This CDR3 region has 18 residues. The germline gives CDR1 WSHSY, CDR2 SAAADI. V lost 6 bases and J 6 bases, leaving 27 bases between the germline ends. This CDR3 reads CASSGTRVGPPKGQPQHF. CDR3 coding DNA: TGCGCCAGCAGCGGTACCCGGGTAGGGCCCCCAAAAGGTCAGCCCCAGCATTTT.

In its sample, this clonotype was seen many times. The chain's CDR3 is CASSPLGRGKETQYF. The CDR3 DNA reads TGTGCCAGTAGTCCCCTGGGCAGGGGAAAAGAGACCCAGTACTTC. The chain combines TRBV19 with TRBJ2-5; D might be TRBD1 (6 bases). From germline, CDR1 is LNHDA and CDR2 SQIVND (reference sequence). V shed 5 bases and J shed 3 bases, with 16 bases lying between them. The CDR3 length is 15 residues. The variable domain in full, completed from reference TRBV19 and TRBJ2-5, reads DGGITQSPKYLFRKEGQNVTLSCEQNLNHDAMYWYRQDPGQGLRLIYYSQIVNDFQKGDIAEGYSVSREKKESFPLTVTSAQKNPTAFYLCASSPLGRGKETQYFGPGTRLLVL.

The genes are TRBV20-1 and TRBJ1-2; maybe TRBD1 (5 bases). This CDR3 is built from 13 residues. Trimming shortened V by 0 bases and J by 8 bases, and 13 bases separated the two germline ends. Germline V CDR1 and CDR2: DFQATT, SNEGSKA (reference sequence). The CDR3 nucleotides read TGCAGTGCTAGAGATTGGACGGGGGACGGCTACACCTTC. Translated: CSARDWTGDGYTF.